A selection of T cell receptor beta chains follows, all from one sample in a study of blood T cell repertoires in COVID-19. The table came from immunoSEQ multiplex PCR; TCRdb's copy has only in-frame clones and leaves some out. The data contain under 150,000 clones, 90% of them seen just once; the ten biggest clones take up approximately 3.7%. The sample comprised peripheral blood. These receptors all stem from a man aged 45-65 years with active COVID-19. CDR3s include the opening cysteine and the closing phenylalanine or tryptophan. The D gene is left open where the match is weak. Rows may omit the clone size; those that give it use once, few, many or a size class.

size,length,D,J,V,DNA,CDR3
.,15,TRBD2,TRBJ2-3,TRBV18,TGTGCCAGCTCACGGGGACTAGCTGTCCCAGATACGCAGTATTTT,CASSRGLAVPDTQYF
.,14,TRBD1,TRBJ2-1,TRBV24-1,TGTGCCACCAGTGATTTGACAGGGGGCAATGAGCAGTTCTTC,CATSDLTGGNEQFF
.,15,TRBD2,TRBJ2-1,TRBV5-4,TGTGCCAGCAGCTTGACTAGCGGTTCCTACAATGAGCAGTTCTTC,CASSLTSGSYNEQFF
.,17,TRBD2,TRBJ2-3,TRBV3-1/TRBV3-2,TGTGCCAGCAGCCAAGATCGTAGCGGGCGTACGGGAGATACGCAGTATTTT,CASSQDRSGRTGDTQYF
.,16,TRBD2,TRBJ2-3,TRBV19,TGTGCCAGTAGTATAGCTCTAGCGGTGATTCCAGATACGCAGTATTTT,CASSIALAVIPDTQYF
.,13,.,TRBJ1-5,TRBV3-1/TRBV3-2,TGTGCCAGCAGTCGACAGGTAAATCAGCCCCAGCATTTT,CASSRQVNQPQHF
.,16,TRBD1,TRBJ2-5,TRBV19,TGTGCCAGTAGTGCACGGGACAGGGGATATGGGGAGACCCAGTACTTC,CASSARDRGYGETQYF
.,14,TRBD1,TRBJ1-2,TRBV4-1,TGCGCCAGCAGCCAAGAGTGGGACAGCTATGGCTACACCTTC,CASSQEWDSYGYTF
.,15,TRBD1,TRBJ1-1,TRBV5-5,TGTGCCAGCAGCTTGGGAGGACAGGGTGACACTGAAGCTTTCTTT,CASSLGGQGDTEAFF
few,14,.,TRBJ2-7,TRBV6-6,TGTGCCAGCAGGAGGGAAGAGACGGTCTACGAGCAGTACTTC,CASRREETVYEQYF